A selection of T cell receptor beta chains follows, all from one sample in a study of OX40 agonist ivuxolimab in advanced cancers. Some clones are missing from TCRdb's copy, which holds only in-frame ones; the method was immunoSEQ multiplex PCR. The repertoire holds some 19,000 clones, around 87% seen once, with around 15% in the top ten. Source: CD4+ or CD8+ T cells sorted from blood, taken in a trial of the OX40 agonist ivuxolimab. The receptor source for this set is an adult with an advanced solid tumor such as melanoma, head and neck, liver or kidney cancer. Both conserved end residues are part of each CDR3. The D gene is left open where the match is weak. For some rows the clone size is stated as once, few or many, or as a class when expanded; others skip it.

>TRBJ1-1|TRBV6-5|NA|NA
TGTGCCAGCAGTTCCGGGGGCGCGGAAGCTTTCTTT
CASSSGGAEAFF
>TRBJ2-2|TRBV14|NA|NA
TGTGCCAGCAGGACCTTCCGGTCGGATAGGACCGGGGAGCTGTTTTTT
CASRTFRSDRTGELFF
>TRBJ2-5|TRBV13|NA|NA
TGTGCCAGCAGCAGGCCCTTGACTCAAGAAGAGACCCAGTACTTC
CASSRPLTQEETQYF
>TRBJ1-5|TRBV11-2|once|NA
TGTGCCAGCAGTCTAGGGTCGGGGTCACATCAGCCCCAGCATTTT
CASSLGSGSHQPQHF
>TRBJ1-2|TRBV19|few|TRBD1
TGTGCCACCTACAGGGGGCTGGGCTACACCTTC
CATYRGLGYTF
>TRBJ1-1|TRBV5-1|NA|NA
TGCGCCAGCAGCCCATCCTGGACTGAGAACACTGAAGCTTTCTTT
CASSPSWTENTEAFF
>TRBJ2-7|TRBV10-2|NA|NA
TGCGCCAGCACGCCTGGGGCTTATGAGCAGTACTTC
CASTPGAYEQYF
>TRBJ1-5|TRBV27|NA|NA
TGTGCCAGCAGTTTAACTAATCCTGAAGGGGATCAGCCCCAGCATTTT
CASSLTNPEGDQPQHF
>TRBJ2-7|TRBV5-6|NA|NA
TGTGCCAGCAGCTTGGGGGACAACTCCTACGAGCAGTACTTC
CASSLGDNSYEQYF
>TRBJ1-2|TRBV18|NA|TRBD1
TGTGCCAGCTCACCCGAGACAGGGACGGGCTACACCTTC
CASSPETGTGYTF
>TRBJ2-2|TRBV9|NA|TRBD2
TGTGCCAGCAGCGCCCTAGCGGGGGGGCGGAACACCGGGGAGCTGTTTTTT
CASSALAGGRNTGELFF
>TRBJ2-7|TRBV5-4|NA|NA
TGTGCCAGCAGCTCGGACAGTTCCTACGAGCAGTACTTC
CASSSDSSYEQYF
>TRBJ2-3|TRBV4-1|NA|NA
TGCGCCAGCAGCCAAGAAAGAGGCGGGGGCCCGGCGGATACGCAGTATTTT
CASSQERGGGPADTQYF
>TRBJ2-1|TRBV7-6|NA|TRBD1
TGTGCCAGCAGTTACTCCGGGACAGTTGGAAATGAGCAGTTCTTC
CASSYSGTVGNEQFF
>TRBJ1-3|TRBV6-5|NA|NA
TGTGCCAGCAGTTACCAAATCTCTGGAAACACCATATATTTT
CASSYQISGNTIYF
>TRBJ1-5|TRBV19|NA|TRBD1
TGTGCCAGTAGTGGAAGGACAGGGGGCGTCGGGCCCCAGCATTTT
CASSGRTGGVGPQHF
>TRBJ2-5|TRBV5-1|once|TRBD1
TGCGCCAGCAGCTTGGATGCAGGGGGCAAGTCGGCCCAGTACTTC
CASSLDAGGKSAQYF
>TRBJ1-1|TRBV5-6|few|NA
TGTGCCAGCAGCTTGGCTATTGCTGAAGCTTTCTTT
CASSLAIAEAFF
>TRBJ2-7|TRBV5-1|NA|TRBD1
TGCGCCAGCAGCACCGGACAGGGAACGTACGAGCAGTACTTC
CASSTGQGTYEQYF
>TRBJ2-1|TRBV6-5|NA|NA
TGTGCCAGCAGTTACTCGAGGGGGGTGGTGAATGAGCAGTTCTTC
CASSYSRGVVNEQFF